Below, 26 T cell receptor beta chains from the same sample are listed, as sequenced in a study of T cell responses to AZD1222 COVID-19 vaccine. The method was immunoSEQ multiplex PCR; TCRdb's version includes in-frame clones alone and lacks a portion of them. The data show about 120,000 clones, roughly 89% seen once. The source was peripheral blood, collected on day 0 of AZD1222 vaccination. The receptors were sampled from an adult in good health.

This chain's CDR3 is CASSSRLISGGGYGYTF. The CDR3 nucleotides are TGTGCCAGCAGCTCCCGGCTCATTTCAGGGGGCGGGTATGGCTACACCTTC. The chain couples TRBV21-1 to TRBJ1-2; the table's D gene call, TRBD1, was not cross checked with the DNA. TRBV21-1 is a recognized pseudogene. This CDR3 is 17 amino acids long.

There are many counts of this clone. This chain uses TRBV9 with TRBJ2-2; 10 nucleotides match TRBD2. The CDR3 loop spans 17 amino acids. Germline loops: CDR1 SGDLS, CDR2 YYNGEE. The junction had 7 bases not matched to a gene; V was cut back by 2 bases and J by 3 bases. CDR3 coding DNA: TGTGCCAGCAGCGTCCAGCGGGAGGGCCCGGACACCGGGGAGCTGTTTTTT. It specifies CASSVQREGPDTGELFF. Drawing the rest from reference TRBV9 and TRBJ2-2, the complete variable domain is DSGVTQTPKHLITATGQRVTLRCSPRSGDLSVYWYQQSLDQGLQFLIQYYNGEERAKGNILERFSAQQFPDLHSELNLSSLELGDSALYFCASSVQREGPDTGELFFGEGSRLTVL.

The chain has TRBV5-4 and TRBJ2-5, with 10 bases aligning to TRBD2. The CDR3 is 15 amino acids. V shed 1 base and J 2 bases; nucleotides not matched to a gene: 2. CDR1 and CDR2 from the germline V gene are SGHNT and YYREEE (reference sequence). The CDR3 sequence: CASSLPAGGQETQYF. DNA of the CDR3: TGTGCCAGCAGCTTGCCAGCGGGGGGGCAAGAGACCCAGTACTTC.

CDR3 residues: CASSSGVSTDTQYF. CDR3 in DNA: TGTGCCAGCAGCTCGGGGGTCAGCACAGATACGCAGTATTTT. The chain uses TRBV7-7 and TRBJ2-3, with D possibly matching TRBD2 (6 bases). The germline V gene has CDR1 SSHAT and CDR2 FNYEAQ (reference sequence). The CDR3 runs to 14 residues. Trimming took off 4 bases at V and 0 bases at J, with 8 bases between the two ends. The full variable domain, its missing parts supplied by reference TRBV7-7 and TRBJ2-3, is GAGVSQSPRYKVTKRGQDVTLRCDPISSHATLYWYQQALGQGPEFLTYFNYEAQPDKSGLPSDRFSAERPEGSISTLTIQRTEQRDSAMYRCASSSGVSTDTQYFGPGTRLTVL.

This clone was recorded only once. The DNA for the CDR3 is TGTGCCAGCAGCGTAGGGACTAGCGGGTCCTACGAGCAGTACTTC. This codes for CASSVGTSGSYEQYF. The chain employs TRBV9 and TRBJ2-7; TRBD2 matches at 11 bases. Germline loops: CDR1 SGDLS, CDR2 YYNGEE. The CDR3 extends over 15 amino acids. Trimming took 0 bases from V and 1 from J; bases not matched to a gene: 0.

This clone was seen only once. The chain joins TRBV5-4 to TRBJ2-7; 7 bases are a match to TRBD2. The CDR3 length is 15 residues. The V and J ends lost 0 bases and 2 bases, in that order; junction bases with no gene match: 5. Looked up from germline, CDR1 is SGHNT and CDR2 is YYREEE (reference sequence). CDR3 sequence: CASSLAATSTYEQYF. The DNA of the CDR3 is TGTGCCAGCAGCTTGGCCGCGACTAGCACCTACGAGCAGTACTTC.

The J gene is TRBJ2-2, the V gene TRBV5-6; 7 bases map to TRBD2. The length of the CDR3 is 15 residues. V shed 0 bases and J 2 bases; nucleotides not matched to a gene: 1. Germline loops: CDR1 SGHDT, CDR2 YYEEEE. The CDR3 region has the DNA TGTGCCAGCAGCTTGGTAGCGGGCAACACCGGGGAGCTGTTTTTT. Translated: CASSLVAGNTGELFF. Drawing the rest from reference TRBV5-6 and TRBJ2-2, the complete variable domain is DAGVTQSPTHLIKTRGQQVTLRCSPKSGHDTVSWYQQALGQGPQFIFQYYEEEERQRGNFPDRFSGHQFPNYSSELNVNALLLGDSALYLCASSLVAGNTGELFFGEGSRLTVL.

The chain combines TRBV5-1 with TRBJ2-5; TRBD2 is a possible D gene (5 bases). V was pared by 4 bases and J by 5 bases, with 15 bases between. Germline V CDR1 and CDR2: SGHRS, YFSETQ. The CDR3 spans 14 residues. CDR3 DNA sequence: TGCGCCAGCAGCCCGGGGTCGAGCGTGGAGACCCAGTACTTC. Amino acids: CASSPGSSVETQYF. Full variable domain (outside the CDR3, taken from reference TRBV5-1 and TRBJ2-5): KAGVTQTPRYLIKTRGQQVTLSCSPISGHRSVSWYQQTPGQGLQFLFEYFSETQRNKGNFPGRFSGRQFSNSRSEMNVSTLELGDSALYLCASSPGSSVETQYFGPGTRLLVL.

The rearrangement uses TRBV4-1 and TRBJ2-7; 11 bases map to TRBD2. The V segment lost 0 bases and the J segment 3 bases; nucleotides outside the gene matches: 10. CDR3 length: 18 amino acids. Germline lookup yields CDR1 MGHRA and CDR2 YSYEKL. CDR3 sequence reads: CASSQDTSGGLLLYEQYF. The CDR3 coding sequence is TGCGCCAGCAGCCAAGATACTAGCGGGGGCCTACTACTCTACGAGCAGTACTTC.

This chain joins TRBV2 and TRBJ1-1; D is uncertain. The CDR3 sequence is 11 residues long. In germline, CDR1 is SNHLY, CDR2 FYNNEI. V lost 8 bases, J lost 2 bases, and 6 bases lay in between. This CDR3 is CASAVNTEAFF. DNA for the CDR3: TGTGCCAGCGCGGTTAACACTGAAGCTTTCTTT.

This clone was seen only once. The chain couples TRBV5-8 to TRBJ2-5; D might be TRBD2 (5 bases). The CDR3 runs to 14 residues. The germline V gene encodes CDR1 SGHTS and CDR2 YDEGEE. The V and J ends lost 3 bases and 2 bases respectively, with 11 bases between them. The CDR3 coding sequence is TGTGCCAGCAGCTCGCTACTAGGGCAAGAGACCCAGTACTTC. As protein: CASSSLLGQETQYF.

The rearrangement links TRBV2 to TRBJ2-2, with D perhaps TRBD1 (6 bases). Germline-derived CDR1 and CDR2 are SNHLY and FYNNEI. Trimming left V 7 bases short and J 1 base short, with 13 bases between. CDR3 length equals 15 residues. CDR3 nucleotides: TGTGCCAGCAAAGCAGGGGCGGTGAACACCGGGGAGCTGTTTTTT. Amino acid sequence: CASKAGAVNTGELFF.

V gene TRBV7-3 combines with J gene TRBJ1-1, with unresolved D. The CDR3 runs to 13 residues. Trimming removed 4 bases at V and 0 bases at J, with 6 bases between. Germline CDR1 and CDR2: SGHTA and FQGTGA. CDR3 sequence reads: CASSSHMNTEAFF. DNA of the CDR3: TGTGCCAGCAGCTCCCACATGAACACTGAAGCTTTCTTT.

This clone was observed a single time. The rearrangement joins TRBV27 to TRBJ2-3; 12 bases line up with TRBD2. Trimming removed 6 bases from V and 3 bases from J; junction bases left unmatched: 4. This CDR3 spans 15 amino acids. Per germline, CDR1 MNHEY and CDR2 SMNVEV (reference sequence). CDR3 in DNA: TGTGCCAGCAGCCCCCTAGCGGGAGGGACAGATACGCAGTATTTT. Translation: CASSPLAGGTDTQYF.

The chain employs TRBV5-1 and TRBJ2-7; 8 bases line up with TRBD2. Trimming removed 0 bases from V and 0 bases from J; junction bases left unmatched: 11. The CDR3 has 18 amino acids. Looked up from germline, CDR1 is SGHRS and CDR2 is YFSETQ. The CDR3 region has the DNA TGCGCCAGCAGCTTGGGGGGTTCTAGCGGGCCGAGCTCCTACGAGCAGTACTTC. It is translated as CASSLGGSSGPSSYEQYF.

This chain joins TRBV3-1 (or the pseudogene TRBV3-2) and TRBJ2-7; 12 bases are shared with TRBD2. V shed 5 bases and J 4 bases; nucleotides not matched to a gene: 12. CDR1 is LGHDT, CDR2 YNNKEL, per germline (reference sequence). The length of the CDR3 is 17 residues. The CDR3 region is CASSSHALAGGRYEQYF. The CDR3, as DNA: TGTGCCAGCAGCTCCCATGCACTAGCGGGGGGACGATACGAGCAGTACTTC.

CDR3 coding DNA: TGTGCCAGCAGCCCCAAAGGACAGGGAAACTATGGCTACACCTTC. It codes for CASSPKGQGNYGYTF. The chain has TRBV9 and TRBJ1-2; 8 nucleotides agree with TRBD1. The CDR3 sequence is 15 residues long. V lost 4 bases to trimming and J lost 2 bases; unmatched junction nucleotides: 7. Germline lookup yields CDR1 SGDLS and CDR2 YYNGEE. The variable domain in full, with the rest retrieved from reference TRBV9 and TRBJ1-2, is DSGVTQTPKHLITATGQRVTLRCSPRSGDLSVYWYQQSLDQGLQFLIQYYNGEERAKGNILERFSAQQFPDLHSELNLSSLELGDSALYFCASSPKGQGNYGYTFGSGTRLTVV.

The rearrangement uses TRBV2 and TRBJ1-5; 7 nucleotides align to TRBD1. CDR3 size: 15 residues. From germline, CDR1 is SNHLY and CDR2 FYNNEI. J gave up 1 base and V 3 bases, and 3 bases lay outside the gene matches. CDR3 DNA sequence: TGTGCCAGCAGTGAGGGACAGCTAAGCAATCAGCCCCAGCATTTT. It is translated as CASSEGQLSNQPQHF.

This chain uses TRBV5-1 with TRBJ2-1; D may be TRBD2 (5 bases). V lost 0 bases to trimming and J lost 0 bases, with 10 bases between them. Per germline, CDR1 SGHRS and CDR2 YFSETQ. The CDR3 loop spans 16 amino acids. CDR3 coding DNA: TGCGCCAGCAGCTTGGACACTAGTCTCTCCTACAATGAGCAGTTCTTC. Its protein is CASSLDTSLSYNEQFF.

The chain couples TRBV11-3 to TRBJ2-4, with 9 positions matching TRBD1. The germline gives CDR1 SGHNT, CDR2 YENEEA. The junction had 8 bases not matched to a gene; V was cut back by 4 bases and J by 1 base. The CDR3 spans 17 residues. CDR3 sequence: CASSSTGGASAKNIQYF. DNA for the CDR3: TGTGCCAGCAGCTCCACAGGGGGCGCGTCTGCCAAAAACATTCAGTACTTC.

The chain employs TRBV7-3 and TRBJ1-2, with D possibly matching TRBD1 (5 bases). Per germline, CDR1 SGHTA and CDR2 FQGTGA. With 5 bases removed from V and 4 bases from J, the gap between germline ends came to 14 bases. The CDR3 runs to 14 residues. CDR3 residues: CASSQTGTVYGYTF. In DNA, the CDR3 is TGTGCCAGCAGCCAAACCGGGACGGTCTATGGCTACACCTTC.

This chain connects TRBV12-3 or TRBV12-4 to TRBJ2-3; 8 positions agree with TRBD2. The CDR3 extends over 13 amino acids. The V and J ends lost 6 bases and 11 bases, in that order; junction bases with no gene match: 10. CDR3 region: CASSGGGTKVQYF. The DNA of the CDR3 is TGTGCCAGCAGCGGGGGGGGGACCAAGGTGCAGTATTTT.

The chain is built from TRBV7-2 and TRBJ1-1; the D is unclear. This CDR3 has 15 residues. The germline V gene has CDR1 SGHTA and CDR2 FQGNSA. V lost 0 bases to trimming and J lost 1 base, with 9 bases between them. In nucleotides, the CDR3 is TGTGCCAGCAGCTTAGCAGGGATGGAGAACACTGAAGCTTTCTTT. Residues: CASSLAGMENTEAFF.

The J gene is TRBJ2-1, the V gene TRBV5-1; TRBD1 aligns across 11 bases. The trim removed 3 bases at V and 8 bases at J, leaving 7 bases unmatched. The CDR3 sequence is 15 residues long. CDR1 and CDR2 (germline): SGHRS, YFSETQ. The CDR3 bases are TGCGCCAGCAGCTCCCCGGGACAGGGGGGGGATGAGCAGTTCTTC. It translates to CASSSPGQGGDEQFF. The whole variable domain, remainder taken from reference TRBV5-1 and TRBJ2-1, is KAGVTQTPRYLIKTRGQQVTLSCSPISGHRSVSWYQQTPGQGLQFLFEYFSETQRNKGNFPGRFSGRQFSNSRSEMNVSTLELGDSALYLCASSSPGQGGDEQFFGPGTRLTVL.

The CDR3 region is CASSQATSSYNSPLHF. In nucleotides, the CDR3 is TGCGCCAGCAGCCAAGCCACGAGCTCCTATAATTCACCCCTCCACTTT. The genes are TRBV4-3 and TRBJ1-6; no clear D gene. Per germline, CDR1 LGHNA and CDR2 YSLEER. The CDR3 is 16 residues long. V was cut by 1 base and J by 0 bases, with 7 bases left in between.

The V call is TRBV4-2, the J call TRBJ1-6; TRBD1 might be the D (5 bases). Germline assignment: CDR1 LGHNA and CDR2 YNFKEQ. Trimming removed 0 bases at V and 6 bases at J, with 12 bases between. The CDR3 consists of 16 residues. CDR3 amino acids: CASSQESGPTNSPLHF. CDR3 bases: TGTGCCAGCAGCCAAGAGTCAGGGCCAACTAATTCACCCCTCCACTTT.